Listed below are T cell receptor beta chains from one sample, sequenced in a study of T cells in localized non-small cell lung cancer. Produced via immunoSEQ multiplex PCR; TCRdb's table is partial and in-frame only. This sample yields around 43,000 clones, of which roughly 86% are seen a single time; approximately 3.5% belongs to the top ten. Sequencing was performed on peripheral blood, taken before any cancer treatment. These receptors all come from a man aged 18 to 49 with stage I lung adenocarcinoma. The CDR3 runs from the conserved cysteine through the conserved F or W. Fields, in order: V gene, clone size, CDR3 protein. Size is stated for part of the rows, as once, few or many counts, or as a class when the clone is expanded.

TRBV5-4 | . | CASSLGGPTYTQYF
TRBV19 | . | CASSPRTGLLPEAFF
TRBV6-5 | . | CASRQGPTEAFF
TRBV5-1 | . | CASSVAGGDNEKLFF
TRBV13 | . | CASSAGQGVGSYEQYF
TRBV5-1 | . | CASSLNGADEKLFF
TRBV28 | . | CASGSRSSYEQYF
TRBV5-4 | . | CASSLGGAYYGYTF
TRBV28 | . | CAAGNSPLHF
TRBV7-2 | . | CASSLVAGGYEKLFF
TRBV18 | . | CASSQGTGRSEQFF
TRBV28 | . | CASSLFGGLGTGELFF
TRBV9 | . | CASSVVPAGSYNEQFF
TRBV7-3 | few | CASSNYPGTGDSYEQYF
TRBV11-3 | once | CASSRGQQETQYF
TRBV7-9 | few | CASSSGLAGQETQYF
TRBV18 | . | CASSPGQGITSTGELFF
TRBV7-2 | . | CASSQVGSDNQPQHF
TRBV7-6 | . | CASSLGGRGGYTF
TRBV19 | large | CASSIDRQGGGYTF
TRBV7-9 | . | CASSPPGTGYNEQFF
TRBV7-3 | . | CASSLGQHDNEQFF
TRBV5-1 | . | CASSPTGSGNTIYF
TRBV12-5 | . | CASGLDRGSGNTIYF
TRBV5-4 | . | CASSSGLGLYNEQFF
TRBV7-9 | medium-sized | CASSLSHYGYTF
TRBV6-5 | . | CASSYSGNLNEKLFF
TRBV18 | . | CASSPNKDRGRWGNTIYF
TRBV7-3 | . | CASSLGTSGATDTQYF
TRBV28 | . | CASSSGRTNYGYTF
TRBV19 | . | CASSVWGEETQYF
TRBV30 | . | CAWRGGGRDAETQYF
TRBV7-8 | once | CASSFRQGLDTEAFF
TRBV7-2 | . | CASSYRTGGLGTEAFF
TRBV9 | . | CASSMGLDVGTDTQYF
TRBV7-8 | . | CASSRYRADEKLFF
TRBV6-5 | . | CASSYSGDYGYTF
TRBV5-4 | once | CASSRRQALNSPLHF
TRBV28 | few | CASSLRDRGPKTQYF
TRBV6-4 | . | CASSESSGSTQYF
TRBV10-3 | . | CAISESQNSNQPQHF
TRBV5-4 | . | CASSGEYSGNTIYF
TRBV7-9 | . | CASSLVGDTQYF
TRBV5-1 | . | CASSAAYEQYF
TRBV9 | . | CASSVEAGGSGDTQYF
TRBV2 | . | CASSGQTSSYEQYF
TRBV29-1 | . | CSVDGWKTQYF
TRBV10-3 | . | CAISAGQRGGTDTQYF
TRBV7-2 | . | CASSSLAGAYNEQFF
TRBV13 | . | CASSFKDRENTEAFF
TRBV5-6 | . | CASSFVAVLGGAGNEQFF
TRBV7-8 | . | CASSLEAGYYEQYF
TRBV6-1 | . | CATVEAFF
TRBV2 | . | CASSESRRAYEQYF
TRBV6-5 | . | CASSYTGESSYEQYF
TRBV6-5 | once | CASSYSGLNEKLFF
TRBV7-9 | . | CASSSQGGISYEQYF
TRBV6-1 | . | CASSHLGEKLFF
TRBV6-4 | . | CASSYPYNTEAFF